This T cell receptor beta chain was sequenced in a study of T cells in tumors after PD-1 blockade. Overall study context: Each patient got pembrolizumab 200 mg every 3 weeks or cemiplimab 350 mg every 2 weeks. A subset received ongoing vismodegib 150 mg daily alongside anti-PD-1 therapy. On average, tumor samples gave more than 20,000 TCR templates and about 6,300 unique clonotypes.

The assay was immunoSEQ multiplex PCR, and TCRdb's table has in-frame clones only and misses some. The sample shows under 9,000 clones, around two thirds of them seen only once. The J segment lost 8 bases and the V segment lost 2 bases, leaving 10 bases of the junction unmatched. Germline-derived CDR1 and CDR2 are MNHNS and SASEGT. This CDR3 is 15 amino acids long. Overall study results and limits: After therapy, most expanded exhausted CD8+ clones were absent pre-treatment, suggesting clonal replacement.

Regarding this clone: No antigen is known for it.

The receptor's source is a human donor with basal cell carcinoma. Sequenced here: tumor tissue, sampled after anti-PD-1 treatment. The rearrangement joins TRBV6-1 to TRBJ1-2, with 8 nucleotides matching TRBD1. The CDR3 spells CASSERTGRAYGYTF. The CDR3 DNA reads TGTGCCAGCAGTGAACGGACAGGGCGGGCCTACGGCTACACCTTC.